This record looks at one TCR beta chain sequence and its context. Germline CDR1 and CDR2: SEHNR and FQNEAQ (reference sequence). This CDR3 spans 14 amino acids. The V and J ends lost 1 base and 2 bases respectively, with 9 bases between them. This specimen comes from a study of blood T cell repertoires in COVID-19. Overall study: Samples representing acute and convalescent COVID-19 were sourced from the United States, Italy and Spain. In each case, the material was cDNA or gDNA derived from T cells, B-cell-depleted T cells, or PBMCs.

Only in-frame clones appear in the TCRdb table, and some are missing; sequencing was by immunoSEQ multiplex PCR. This table has 410,000 or so clones, 70% to 90% appearing once. Material: peripheral blood. This TCR came from a woman aged 40 to 55 with COVID-19, enrolled during active disease. V and J are TRBV7-9 and TRBJ2-7, with D possibly TRBD1 on 6 matching bases. CDR3 DNA sequence: TGTGCCAGCAGCTTAGGGACAGTCCCCTACGAGCAGTACTTC. It codes for CASSLGTVPYEQYF. The full variable domain, with the rest looked up from reference TRBV7-9 and TRBJ2-7, is DTGVSQNPRHKITKRGQNVTFRCDPISEHNRLYWYRQTLGQGPEFLTYFQNEAQLEKSRLLSDRFSAERPKGSFSTLEIQRTEQGDSAMYLCASSLGTVPYEQYFGPGTRLTVT.